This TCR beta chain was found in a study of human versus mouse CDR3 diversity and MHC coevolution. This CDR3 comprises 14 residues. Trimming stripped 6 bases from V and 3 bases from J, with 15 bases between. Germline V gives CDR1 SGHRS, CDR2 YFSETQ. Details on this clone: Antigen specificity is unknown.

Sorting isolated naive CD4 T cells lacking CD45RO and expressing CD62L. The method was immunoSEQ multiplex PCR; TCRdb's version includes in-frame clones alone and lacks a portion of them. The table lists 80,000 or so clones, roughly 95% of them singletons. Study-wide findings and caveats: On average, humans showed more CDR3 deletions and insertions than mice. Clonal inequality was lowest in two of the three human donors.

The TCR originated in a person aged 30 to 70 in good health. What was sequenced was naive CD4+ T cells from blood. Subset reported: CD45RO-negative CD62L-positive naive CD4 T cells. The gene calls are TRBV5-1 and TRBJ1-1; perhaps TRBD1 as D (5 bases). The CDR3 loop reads CASKGQGQDTEAFF. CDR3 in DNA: TGCGCCAGCAAAGGGCAGGGCCAGGACACTGAAGCTTTCTTT.